This entry concerns a single T cell receptor beta chain. Its antigen is unknown. Additional DNA sequences in this sample encode the identical CDR3. The CDR3 covers 11 residues. Trimming shortened V by 4 bases and J by 7 bases, and 5 bases separated the two germline ends. Germline V lookup: CDR1 SNHLY, CDR2 FYNNEI. Every subset had its genomic DNA shared out evenly among several immunoSEQ plates. TCRdb's table, derived via immunoSEQ multiplex PCR, lists solely in-frame clones and lacks some. The data hold a few million clones, with around 94% observed a single time. This specimen comes from a study of shared clonotypes between healthy human individuals. Study-wide results and limits: With a handful of donors compared, roughly 4.9% of naive CD4 clonotypes were shared. Memory subsets had estimated richness that was generally smaller than that of naive subsets.

Specimen: naive CD4+ T cells sorted from blood. The subset: CD45RA+ positively selected. The chain joins TRBV2 to TRBJ1-5; no firm D call. The sequence was obtained from a man between 18 and 35 years old in good health. CDR3 bases: TGTGCCAGCAGTGTAGGACAGCCCCAGCATTTT. The encoded protein is CASSVGQPQHF.